The T cell receptor beta chain under discussion was sequenced for a study of cytomegalovirus exposure and HLA in healthy donors. The PCR was carried out with 60 Vbeta primers and 13 Jbeta primers. The method was immunoSEQ multiplex PCR; TCRdb's version includes in-frame clones alone and lacks a portion of them. In the table there are approximately 160,000 clones, approximately 80% of which are singletons. The origin of this receptor is a woman in her forties in good health and CMV-seropositive. The sample taken for sequencing was PBMCs.

The CDR3 loop reads CASSPDRFYGYTF. CDR3 bases: TGTGCCAGCAGTCCCGACAGATTCTATGGCTACACCTTC. V gene TRBV28 combines with J gene TRBJ1-2, with D maybe TRBD1 (5 bases). Trimming stripped 5 bases from V and 4 bases from J, with 11 bases between. This CDR3 spans 13 amino acids. The germline V gene encodes CDR1 MDHEN and CDR2 SYDVKM.